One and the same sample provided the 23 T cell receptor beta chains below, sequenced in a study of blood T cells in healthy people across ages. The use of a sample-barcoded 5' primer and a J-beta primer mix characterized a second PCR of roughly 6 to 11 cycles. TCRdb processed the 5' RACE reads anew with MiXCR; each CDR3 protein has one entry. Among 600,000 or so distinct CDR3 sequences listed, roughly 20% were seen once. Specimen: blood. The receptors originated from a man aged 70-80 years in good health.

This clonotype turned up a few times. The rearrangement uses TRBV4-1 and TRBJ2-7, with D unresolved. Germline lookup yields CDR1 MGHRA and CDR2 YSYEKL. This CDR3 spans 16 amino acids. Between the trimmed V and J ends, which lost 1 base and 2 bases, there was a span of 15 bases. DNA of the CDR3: TGCGCCAGCAGCCAAGTTGGCCGAAGTTTAACCTACGAGCAGTACTTC. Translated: CASSQVGRSLTYEQYF.

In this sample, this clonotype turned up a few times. The CDR3 loop reads CASSESPYREPGRPQHF. Here the CDR3 DNA reads TGCGCCAGCAGTGAATCCCCCTACCGGGAACCCGGTCGGCCCCAGCATTTT. J is TRBJ1-5 and V is TRBV10-2; D is undetermined. Germline V gives CDR1 WSHSY, CDR2 SAAADI. Trimming shortened V by 3 bases and J by 9 bases, and 24 bases separated the two germline ends. The CDR3 totals 17 residues.

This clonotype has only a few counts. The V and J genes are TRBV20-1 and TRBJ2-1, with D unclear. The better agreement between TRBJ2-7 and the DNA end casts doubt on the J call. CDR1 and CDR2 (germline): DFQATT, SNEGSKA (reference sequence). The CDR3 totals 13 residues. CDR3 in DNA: TGCAGTGCTAGTCCATTTTCAGCACACGAGCAGTACTTC. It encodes CSASPFSAHEQYF.

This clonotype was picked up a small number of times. The DNA of the CDR3 is TGTGCCAGCAGTGAAGGACGGACTAGCGGGATGGATGAGCAGTTCTTC. It specifies CASSEGRTSGMDEQFF. The V call is TRBV2, the J call TRBJ2-1; 12 bases fit TRBD2. The trim removed 1 base at V and 8 bases at J, leaving 6 bases unmatched. Germline assignment: CDR1 SNHLY and CDR2 FYNNEI. The CDR3 consists of 16 residues.

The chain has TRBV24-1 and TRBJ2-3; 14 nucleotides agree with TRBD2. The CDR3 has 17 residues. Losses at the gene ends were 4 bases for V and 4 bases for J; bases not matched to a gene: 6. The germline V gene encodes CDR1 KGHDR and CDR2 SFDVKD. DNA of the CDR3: TGTGCCACCAGTGACCTGACTAGCGGGAGGGCCTCAGATACGCAGTATTTT. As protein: CATSDLTSGRASDTQYF.

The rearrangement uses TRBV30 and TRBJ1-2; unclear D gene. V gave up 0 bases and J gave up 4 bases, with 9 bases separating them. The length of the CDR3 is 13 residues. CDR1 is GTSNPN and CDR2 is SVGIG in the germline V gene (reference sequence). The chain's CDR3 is CAWSVRLGYGYTF. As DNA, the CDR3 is TGTGCCTGGAGTGTACGTCTCGGCTATGGCTACACCTTC.

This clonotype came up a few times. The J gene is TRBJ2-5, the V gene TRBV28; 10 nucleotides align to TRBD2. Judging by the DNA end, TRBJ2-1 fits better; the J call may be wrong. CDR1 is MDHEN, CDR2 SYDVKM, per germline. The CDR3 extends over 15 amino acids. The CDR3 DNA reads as TGTGCCAGCAGAATACTAGCGGGAAAATACAATGAGCAGTTCTTC. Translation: CASRILAGKYNEQFF.

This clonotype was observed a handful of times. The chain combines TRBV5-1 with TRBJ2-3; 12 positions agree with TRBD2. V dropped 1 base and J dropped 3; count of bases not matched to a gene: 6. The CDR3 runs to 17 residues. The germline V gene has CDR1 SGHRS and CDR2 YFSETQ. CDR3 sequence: CASSLSASGRATDTQYF. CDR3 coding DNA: TGCGCCAGCAGCTTGTCGGCTAGCGGGAGGGCTACAGATACGCAGTATTTT.

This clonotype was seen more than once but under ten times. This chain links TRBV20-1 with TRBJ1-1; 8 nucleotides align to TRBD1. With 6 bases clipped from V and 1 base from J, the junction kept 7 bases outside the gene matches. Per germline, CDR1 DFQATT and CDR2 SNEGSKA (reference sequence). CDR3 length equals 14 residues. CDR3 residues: CSAAGGEKNTEAFF. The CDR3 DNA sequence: TGCAGTGCCGCAGGGGGCGAAAAGAACACTGAAGCTTTCTTT.

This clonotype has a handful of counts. The CDR3 DNA reads TGTGCCAGGGGGATGGTAGCCAAAAACATTCAGTACTTC. Translation: CARGMVAKNIQYF. The chain joins TRBV6-2 or TRBV6-3 to TRBJ2-4, with D unclear. This CDR3 contains 13 residues. Germline CDR1 reads MNHEY; CDR2 reads SVGEGT. The germline V and J ends were trimmed by 9 bases and 0 bases, with 9 bases remaining between them.

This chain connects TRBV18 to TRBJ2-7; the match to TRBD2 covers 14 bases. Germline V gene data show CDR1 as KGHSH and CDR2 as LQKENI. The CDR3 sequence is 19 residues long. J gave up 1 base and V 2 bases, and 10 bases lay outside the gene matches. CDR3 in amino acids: CASSPSRGTSGSLSYEQYF. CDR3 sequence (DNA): TGTGCCAGCTCACCATCAAGGGGGACTAGCGGGAGTCTTTCCTACGAGCAGTACTTC.

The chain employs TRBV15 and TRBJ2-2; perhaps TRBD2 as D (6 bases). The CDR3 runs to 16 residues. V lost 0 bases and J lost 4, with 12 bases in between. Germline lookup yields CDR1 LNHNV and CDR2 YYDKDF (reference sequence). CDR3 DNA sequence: TGTGCCACCAGCAGAGAGGGGCTAGCGATCACCGGGGAGCTGTTTTTT. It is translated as CATSREGLAITGELFF.

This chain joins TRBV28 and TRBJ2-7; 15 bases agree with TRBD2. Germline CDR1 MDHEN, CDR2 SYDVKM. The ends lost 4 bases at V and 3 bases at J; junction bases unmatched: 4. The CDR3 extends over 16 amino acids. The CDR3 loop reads CASSYQGLAGGYEQYF. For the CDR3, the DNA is TGTGCCAGCAGTTATCAGGGACTAGCGGGAGGCTACGAGCAGTACTTC.

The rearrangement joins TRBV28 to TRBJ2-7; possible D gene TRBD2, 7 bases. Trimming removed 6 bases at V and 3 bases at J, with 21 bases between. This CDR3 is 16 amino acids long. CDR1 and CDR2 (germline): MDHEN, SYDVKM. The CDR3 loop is CASRFSGAGDYYEQYF. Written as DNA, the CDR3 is TGTGCCAGCAGGTTCAGCGGGGCAGGGGACTACTACGAGCAGTACTTC.

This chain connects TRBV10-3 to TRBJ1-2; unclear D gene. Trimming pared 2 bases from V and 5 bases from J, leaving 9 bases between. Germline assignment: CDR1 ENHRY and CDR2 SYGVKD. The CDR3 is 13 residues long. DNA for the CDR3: TGTGCCATCAGTGAGCAAAAGGGATATGGCTACACCTTC. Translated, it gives CAISEQKGYGYTF.

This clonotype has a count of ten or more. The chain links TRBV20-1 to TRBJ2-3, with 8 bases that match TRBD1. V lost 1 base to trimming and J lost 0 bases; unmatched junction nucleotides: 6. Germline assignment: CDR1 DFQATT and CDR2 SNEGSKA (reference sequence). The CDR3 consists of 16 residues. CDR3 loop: CSARGFQGASTDTQYF. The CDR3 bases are TGCAGTGCTAGAGGATTTCAGGGGGCGAGCACAGATACGCAGTATTTT.

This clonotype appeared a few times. CDR3 bases: TGTGCCAGCAGGACGGACAGGGGTAACTACGAGCAGTACTTC. Its protein product is CASRTDRGNYEQYF. The V and J genes are TRBV12-3 or TRBV12-4 and TRBJ2-5; 9 bases match TRBD1. Gene TRBJ2-7 matches the end of the DNA better, so the J call may be wrong. The CDR3 consists of 14 residues.

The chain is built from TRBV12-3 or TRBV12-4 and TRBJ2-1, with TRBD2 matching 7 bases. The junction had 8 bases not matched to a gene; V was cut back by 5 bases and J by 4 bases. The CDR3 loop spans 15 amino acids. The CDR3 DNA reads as TGTGCCAGCAGTCTCGGGGGAGGGCTATACAATGAGCAGTTCTTC. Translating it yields CASSLGGGLYNEQFF.

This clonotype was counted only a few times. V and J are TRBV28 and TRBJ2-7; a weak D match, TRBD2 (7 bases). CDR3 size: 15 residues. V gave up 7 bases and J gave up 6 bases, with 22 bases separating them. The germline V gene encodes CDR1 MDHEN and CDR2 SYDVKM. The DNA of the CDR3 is TGTGCCAGCAACAAAGGGGGGGAGATGCTCTGCGAGCAGTACTTC. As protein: CASNKGGEMLCEQYF.

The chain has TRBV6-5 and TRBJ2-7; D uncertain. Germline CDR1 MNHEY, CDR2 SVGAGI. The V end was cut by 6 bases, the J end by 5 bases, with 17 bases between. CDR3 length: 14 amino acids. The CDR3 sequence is CASRLLHGTHEQYF. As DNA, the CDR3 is TGTGCCAGCAGACTATTGCACGGCACCCACGAGCAGTACTTC.

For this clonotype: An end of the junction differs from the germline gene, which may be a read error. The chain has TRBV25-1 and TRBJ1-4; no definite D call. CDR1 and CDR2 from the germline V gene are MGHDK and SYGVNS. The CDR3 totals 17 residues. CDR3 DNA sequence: TGTGTCAGCAGTGAATATGGGTTTGAGGCAGTGGAGGAAAAACTGTTTTTT. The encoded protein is CVSSEYGFEAVEEKLFF.

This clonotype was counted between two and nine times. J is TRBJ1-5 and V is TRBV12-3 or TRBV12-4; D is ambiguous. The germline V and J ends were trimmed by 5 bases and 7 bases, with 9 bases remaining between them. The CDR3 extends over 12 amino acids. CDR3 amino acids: CASSGGSQPQHF. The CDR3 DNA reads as TGTGCCAGCAGTGGAGGGTCACAGCCCCAGCATTTT.

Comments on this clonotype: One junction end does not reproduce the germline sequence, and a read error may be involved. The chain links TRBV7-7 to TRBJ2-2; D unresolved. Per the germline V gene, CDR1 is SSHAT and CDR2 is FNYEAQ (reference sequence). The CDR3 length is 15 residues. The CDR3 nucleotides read TGTGCTAGCAACCCGGGCTTAGGGAACACCGGGGAGCTGTTTTTT. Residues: CASNPGLGNTGELFF. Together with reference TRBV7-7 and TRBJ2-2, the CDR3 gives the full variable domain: GAGVSQSPRYKVTKRGQDVTLRCDPISSHATLYWYQQALGQGPEFLTYFNYEAQPDKSGLPSDRFSAERPEGSISTLTIQRTEQRDSAMYRCASNPGLGNTGELFFGEGSRLTVL.